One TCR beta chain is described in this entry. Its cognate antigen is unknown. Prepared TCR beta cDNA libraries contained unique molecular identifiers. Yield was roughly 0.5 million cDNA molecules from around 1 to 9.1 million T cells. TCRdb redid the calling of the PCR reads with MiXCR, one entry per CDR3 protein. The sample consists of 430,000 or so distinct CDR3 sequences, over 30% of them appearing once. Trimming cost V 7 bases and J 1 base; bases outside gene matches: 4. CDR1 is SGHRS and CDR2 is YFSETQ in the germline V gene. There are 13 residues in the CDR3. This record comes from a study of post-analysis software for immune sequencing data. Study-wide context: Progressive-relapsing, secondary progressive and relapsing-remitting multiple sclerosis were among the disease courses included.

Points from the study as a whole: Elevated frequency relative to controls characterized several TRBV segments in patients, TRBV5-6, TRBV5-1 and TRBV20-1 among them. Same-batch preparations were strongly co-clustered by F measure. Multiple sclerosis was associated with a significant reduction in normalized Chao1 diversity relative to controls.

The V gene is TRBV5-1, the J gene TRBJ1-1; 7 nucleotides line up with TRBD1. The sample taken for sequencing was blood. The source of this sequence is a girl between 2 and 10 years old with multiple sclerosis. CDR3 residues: CASGGQENTEAFF. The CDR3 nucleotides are TGCGCCAGCGGAGGACAGGAGAACACTGAAGCTTTCTTT.